A selection of T cell receptor beta chains follows, all from one sample in a study of regulatory T cells in long-lasting Graves disease. TCRdb reprocessed the multiplex PCR reads via MiXCR and lists one record per CDR3 protein. Among about 660,000 distinct CDR3 sequences listed, approximately 29% were seen once. The sample was peripheral blood mononuclear cells (PBMCs), taken when the disease was refractory, from a patient treated with antithyroid drugs. The origin of the receptors is a female donor with Graves disease. CDR3s include the opening cysteine and the closing phenylalanine or tryptophan. The D gene is left open where the match is weak. The size field is filled for only some rows; it gives once, few, many or a size class.

D: NA; J: TRBJ2-3; V: TRBV6-1; size: NA; CDR3: CASTDLTDTQYF; DNA: TGTGCCAGCACAGACCTCACAGATACGCAGTATTTT
D: TRBD1; J: TRBJ1-6; V: TRBV20-1; size: NA; CDR3: CSADRGNSPLHF; DNA: TGCAGTGCTGACAGGGGGAATTCACCCCTCCACTTT
D: NA; J: TRBJ2-7; V: TRBV11-2; size: few; CDR3: CASSLEGRGAYEQYF; DNA: TGTGCCAGCAGCTTAGAGGGCAGGGGAGCGTACGAGCAGTACTTC
D: NA; J: TRBJ1-2; V: TRBV28; size: NA; CDR3: CASRTGPTNYGYTF; DNA: TGTGCCAGCAGAACAGGCCCGACTAACTATGGCTACACCTTC
D: TRBD2; J: TRBJ2-7; V: TRBV7-9; size: few; CDR3: CASSLVAGGPTYEQYF; DNA: TGTGCCAGCAGCTTAGTCGCGGGAGGGCCTACCTACGAGCAGTACTTC
D: NA; J: TRBJ2-1; V: TRBV5-1; size: NA; CDR3: CASSLGDTISYNEQFF; DNA: TGCGCCAGCAGCTTGGGCGACACGATCTCCTACAATGAGCAGTTCTTC
D: TRBD1; J: TRBJ1-2; V: TRBV5-1; size: few; CDR3: CASSFLQGDYGYTF; DNA: TGCGCCAGCAGCTTTCTACAGGGGGACTATGGCTACACCTTC
D: NA; J: TRBJ1-2; V: TRBV19; size: NA; CDR3: CASSTPDGLTYGYTF; DNA: TGTGCCAGTAGTACCCCGGACGGATTAACCTATGGCTACACCTTC
D: TRBD2; J: TRBJ2-1; V: TRBV12-3/TRBV12-4; size: few; CDR3: CASSFRIRLAGVNEQFF; DNA: TGTGCCAGCAGTTTTCGAATCAGACTAGCGGGAGTAAACGAGCAGTTCTTC
D: TRBD1; J: TRBJ1-5; V: TRBV28; size: NA; CDR3: CASGPGQGANQPQHF; DNA: TGTGCCAGCGGTCCGGGACAGGGGGCCAATCAGCCCCAGCATTTT
D: NA; J: TRBJ1-1; V: TRBV6-1; size: NA; CDR3: CASSGGATNTEAFF; DNA: TGTGCCAGCAGTGGGGGGGCCACGAACACTGAAGCTTTCTTT